These 28 T cell receptor beta chains came from one sample sequenced in a study of cytomegalovirus exposure and HLA in healthy donors. Clones were sequenced by immunoSEQ multiplex PCR, and TCRdb holds only the in-frame ones, with some missing. The sample consists of a few hundred thousand clones, just over 85% of them appearing once. Sequenced material: PBMCs. The receptor source for this set is a woman between 18 and 29 years old in good health and CMV-seronegative.

The genes are TRBV2 and TRBJ1-5, with D perhaps TRBD1 (6 bases). In germline, CDR1 is SNHLY, CDR2 FYNNEI. CDR3 length: 16 amino acids. The ends were cut back, 7 bases at V and 0 bases at J, with 16 bases in the middle. The CDR3 bases are TGTGCCAGCACCGAAGAGGGGGTTTATAGCAATCAGCCCCAGCATTTT. It yields the protein CASTEEGVYSNQPQHF.

The V call is TRBV5-1, the J call TRBJ2-3; no clear D. Looked up from germline, CDR1 is SGHRS and CDR2 is YFSETQ. This CDR3 comprises 14 residues. V shed 3 bases and J shed 9 bases, with 17 bases lying between them. CDR3 in DNA: TGCGCCAGCAGCTCCCGCCTCGGGTCGGAGACGCAGTATTTT. Its translation: CASSSRLGSETQYF.

The chain uses TRBV7-8 and TRBJ2-1; 11 bases line up with TRBD2. The CDR3 is 16 amino acids. Looked up from germline, CDR1 is SGHVS and CDR2 is FQNEAQ. J was trimmed by 5 bases and V by 2 bases; bases with no gene match: 5. For the CDR3, the DNA is TGTGCCAGCAGCTTACTAGCGGGAGGCCTCAACAATGAGCAGTTCTTC. Translation: CASSLLAGGLNNEQFF.

This chain uses TRBV19 with TRBJ1-1; D call uncertain. CDR3 length: 15 residues. The germline V gene has CDR1 LNHDA and CDR2 SQIVND (reference sequence). Trimming removed 4 bases at V and 1 base at J, with 13 bases between. The CDR3: CASSKEGSSNTEAFF. In DNA, the CDR3 is TGTGCCAGTAGTAAGGAGGGATCTTCGAACACTGAAGCTTTCTTT.

The V gene is TRBV5-4, the J gene TRBJ2-3; maybe TRBD2 (6 bases). Germline V gene sequence: CDR1 SGHNT, CDR2 YYREEE (reference sequence). This CDR3 is 15 amino acids long. Trimming pared 0 bases from V and 0 bases from J, leaving 8 bases between. DNA for the CDR3: TGTGCCAGCAGCTTGGGGGGGGTTAGCACAGATACGCAGTATTTT. Translated: CASSLGGVSTDTQYF.

The chain joins TRBV27 to TRBJ1-6, with 7 nucleotides matching TRBD1. This CDR3 region has 15 residues. V lost 7 bases, J lost 7 bases, and 10 bases stayed unmatched. Germline CDR1 is MNHEY and CDR2 is SMNVEV (reference sequence). CDR3 protein: CASTTGGTVNSPLHF. CDR3 DNA: TGTGCCAGCACCACCGGCGGGACAGTCAATTCACCCCTCCACTTT.

Regarding this clone: A junction boundary mismatches the germline segment, possibly from a read error. This sequence joins TRBV10-2 and TRBJ1-2; 7 positions agree with TRBD1. The CDR3 spans 15 residues. CDR1 is WSHSY, CDR2 SAAADI, per germline. Here the CDR3 DNA reads TGCGTCAGCAGTGACCCACAGGGGACTAACTATGGCTACACCTTC. Protein product: CVSSDPQGTNYGYTF.

V usage is TRBV2 and J usage is TRBJ1-2; 9 nucleotides align to TRBD1. V lost 5 bases and J lost 8; bases outside the gene matches: 3. This CDR3 contains 12 residues. The germline V gene encodes CDR1 SNHLY and CDR2 FYNNEI. CDR3 sequence: CASSWDRVGYTF. DNA for the CDR3: TGTGCCAGCAGTTGGGACAGGGTGGGCTACACCTTC.

The chain uses TRBV5-1 and TRBJ2-2, with D perhaps TRBD1 (5 bases). The germline V gene encodes CDR1 SGHRS and CDR2 YFSETQ. V shed 2 bases and J shed 1 base, with 6 bases lying between them. The CDR3 extends over 14 amino acids. CDR3 sequence reads: CASSLTGNTGELFF. The CDR3 region has the DNA TGCGCCAGCAGCTTAACAGGGAACACCGGGGAGCTGTTTTTT.

This clone was seen a single time. Other nucleotide sequences in the sample specify the same CDR3. The V call is TRBV5-4, the J call TRBJ2-2; D is uncertain. This CDR3 spans 14 amino acids. Germline V gene data show CDR1 as SGHNT and CDR2 as YYREEE (reference sequence). V was clipped by 0 bases and J by 0 bases, with 3 bases between them. The CDR3 sequence is CASSLAANTGELFF. The CDR3 DNA sequence: TGTGCCAGCAGCTTGGCAGCGAACACCGGGGAGCTGTTTTTT.

This clone has a handful of counts. The rearrangement joins TRBV19 to TRBJ2-7; 8 bases are shared with TRBD2. The junction had 7 bases not matched to a gene; V was cut back by 5 bases and J by 10 bases. The CDR3 is 12 residues long. Germline V gene data show CDR1 as LNHDA and CDR2 as SQIVND (reference sequence). Here the CDR3 reads CASSPTSGTQYF. Here the CDR3 DNA reads TGTGCCAGTAGTCCTACTAGCGGTACACAGTACTTC.

The rearrangement joins TRBV28 to TRBJ2-5; 8 bases agree with TRBD1. The CDR3 sequence is 13 residues long. Germline V gene data show CDR1 as MDHEN and CDR2 as SYDVKM. Unmatched junction bases numbered 3, after V lost 8 bases and J lost 1 base. CDR3: CASGGQVQETQYF. The CDR3 bases are TGTGCCAGCGGGGGACAGGTCCAAGAGACCCAGTACTTC.

The sample holds a few counts of this clone. The chain is built from TRBV5-8 and TRBJ2-1; D possibly corresponds to TRBD2 (6 bases). This CDR3 comprises 16 residues. CDR1 is SGHTS, CDR2 YDEGEE, per germline. V lost 0 bases, J lost 1 base, and 11 bases lay in between. For the CDR3, the DNA is TGTGCCAGCAGCTTGGCGAGTCGGGGGTCCTACAATGAGCAGTTCTTC. Protein sequence: CASSLASRGSYNEQFF.

The gene calls are TRBV5-8 and TRBJ2-3; TRBD1 matches 7 bases. Germline CDR1 and CDR2: SGHTS and YDEGEE. This CDR3 spans 16 amino acids. J gave up 0 bases and V 4 bases, and 8 bases lay outside the gene matches. The CDR3 bases are TGTGCCAGCAGCCCGAGACAGGGATGGAGCACAGATACGCAGTATTTT. Translated: CASSPRQGWSTDTQYF. The full variable domain, completed using reference TRBV5-8 and TRBJ2-3, is EAGVTQSPTHLIKTRGQQATLRCSPISGHTSVYWYQQALGLGLQFLLWYDEGEERNRGNFPPRFSGRQFPNYSSELNVNALELEDSALYLCASSPRQGWSTDTQYFGPGTRLTVL.

The chain combines TRBV6-5 with TRBJ2-7; 12 bases are shared with TRBD2. From germline, CDR1 is MNHEY and CDR2 SVGAGI. The CDR3 contains 16 residues. V lost 0 bases to trimming and J lost 6 bases; unmatched junction nucleotides: 6. CDR3 residues: CASSYSTSGSPSEQYF. CDR3 sequence (DNA): TGTGCCAGCAGTTACTCGACTAGCGGGAGTCCGTCCGAGCAGTACTTC.

The rearrangement uses TRBV4-1 and TRBJ1-2, with 9 bases fitting TRBD1. Germline CDR1 and CDR2: MGHRA and YSYEKL. V lost 2 bases to trimming and J lost 8 bases; unmatched junction nucleotides: 9. The CDR3 is made up of 15 amino acids. Here the CDR3 reads CASSQTRTGGRGYTF. In DNA, the CDR3 is TGCGCCAGCAGCCAAACGCGAACAGGGGGCAGGGGCTACACCTTC.

Concerning this clone itself: The same CDR3 also results from other DNA sequences found in this sample. The chain has TRBV5-1 and TRBJ1-5; TRBD1 agrees at 8 bases. Trimming removed 0 bases from V and 1 base from J; junction bases left unmatched: 0. Per the germline V gene, CDR1 is SGHRS and CDR2 is YFSETQ. The CDR3 covers 15 residues. The CDR3, as DNA: TGCGCCAGCAGCTTGGGACAGGGGAGCAATCAGCCCCAGCATTTT. It translates to CASSLGQGSNQPQHF.

In this sample, this clone turned up a few times. This chain connects TRBV2 to TRBJ2-7; 9 bases align to TRBD1. This CDR3 region has 13 residues. The V segment lost 6 bases and the J segment 9 bases; nucleotides outside the gene matches: 9. Germline loops: CDR1 SNHLY, CDR2 FYNNEI. DNA for the CDR3: TGTGCCAGCAGGCCGGGACAGGGATTAGTGCAGTACTTC. Its translation: CASRPGQGLVQYF.

This clone occurred a few times. The rearrangement uses TRBV10-2 and TRBJ1-2; D not resolved. Per germline, CDR1 WSHSY and CDR2 SAAADI. Trimming removed 3 bases from V and 8 bases from J, with 7 bases in between. This CDR3 contains 11 residues. The CDR3 sequence: CASSDEVGYTF. In DNA form, the CDR3 reads TGCGCCAGCAGTGATGAGGTGGGCTACACCTTC.

In its sample, this clone was seen a few times. The V gene is TRBV10-1, the J gene TRBJ2-2, with 7 bases fitting TRBD1. The V and J ends lost 6 bases and 1 base, in that order; junction bases with no gene match: 5. The CDR3 contains 15 residues. CDR1 is WNHNN and CDR2 is SYGVQD in the germline V gene (reference sequence). CDR3 sequence reads: CASSEDRKNTGELFF. CDR3 DNA: TGCGCCAGCAGCGAGGACAGGAAGAACACCGGGGAGCTGTTTTTT.

This clone is a singleton in its sample. The rearrangement uses TRBV19 and TRBJ1-1; D remains ambiguous. CDR3 size: 14 residues. Germline values: CDR1 LNHDA, CDR2 SQIVND (reference sequence). Trimming removed 0 bases at V and 7 bases at J, with 12 bases between. The CDR3 here is CASSIDLRALEAFF. CDR3 DNA sequence: TGTGCCAGTAGTATAGATCTGAGGGCACTTGAAGCTTTCTTT.

CDR3 sequence reads: CASSDRQRTAKQFF. CDR3 bases: TGTGCCAGCAGCGACAGACAGCGTACGGCTAAGCAGTTCTTC. The V and J genes are TRBV11-2 and TRBJ2-1; a weak D match, TRBD1 (5 bases). The CDR3 is 14 residues long. The ends were cut back, 5 bases at V and 11 bases at J, with 19 bases in the middle. Germline V gives CDR1 SGHAT, CDR2 FQNNGV.

V is TRBV11-2 and J is TRBJ2-5, with TRBD2 identical over 7 bases. The germline gives CDR1 SGHAT, CDR2 FQNNGV. Trimming cost V 7 bases and J 1 base; bases outside gene matches: 9. The CDR3 length is 15 residues. The CDR3 sequence: CASKTVGGTQETQYF. In DNA, the CDR3 is TGTGCCAGCAAAACCGTGGGGGGGACCCAAGAGACCCAGTACTTC.

V usage is TRBV7-9 and J usage is TRBJ2-7; 8 bases map to TRBD1. J was trimmed by 1 base and V by 4 bases; bases with no gene match: 3. The V gene's germline CDR1 is SEHNR and CDR2 FQNEAQ (reference sequence). This CDR3 has 14 amino acids. The CDR3 nucleotides read TGTGCCAGCAGCTCAGGGGGCACTTCCTACGAGCAGTACTTC. The encoded protein is CASSSGGTSYEQYF. The full variable domain, completed using reference TRBV7-9 and TRBJ2-7, is DTGVSQNPRHKITKRGQNVTFRCDPISEHNRLYWYRQTLGQGPEFLTYFQNEAQLEKSRLLSDRFSAERPKGSFSTLEIQRTEQGDSAMYLCASSSGGTSYEQYFGPGTRLTVT.

As DNA, the CDR3 is TGTGCCAGCAGTTACGGGCGCCAATCTGGAAACACCATATATTTT. The encoded protein is CASSYGRQSGNTIYF. The chain has TRBV6-5 and TRBJ1-3; no clear D. The CDR3 extends over 15 amino acids. V gave up 2 bases and J gave up 1 base, with 9 bases separating them. From germline, CDR1 is MNHEY and CDR2 SVGAGI.

This chain links TRBV21-1 with TRBJ1-3; the listed D gene, TRBD1, was not tested against the DNA. TRBV21-1 is reported as a pseudogene. This CDR3 comprises 16 residues. The CDR3 reads CASNKDRALAGNTIYF. In DNA, the CDR3 is TGTGCCAGCAACAAGGACAGGGCGCTTGCTGGAAACACCATATATTTT.

The chain recombines TRBV15 with TRBJ2-7, with no clear D. Germline CDR1 and CDR2: LNHNV and YYDKDF (reference sequence). This CDR3 is built from 13 residues. The ends were cut back, 0 bases at V and 5 bases at J, with 8 bases in the middle. The CDR3, as DNA: TGTGCCACCAGCAGAGAAAGGAGCGACGAGCAGTACTTC. Translated: CATSRERSDEQYF.

This sequence joins TRBV23-1 and TRBJ1-1; unclear D gene. TRBV23-1 is given ORF status, its function remaining uncertain. This CDR3 has 10 residues. Deletions cut 11 bases from V and 1 base from J, with 5 bases between. In DNA form, the CDR3 reads TGCGCCCCGAGGAACACTGAAGCTTTCTTT. It specifies CAPRNTEAFF.